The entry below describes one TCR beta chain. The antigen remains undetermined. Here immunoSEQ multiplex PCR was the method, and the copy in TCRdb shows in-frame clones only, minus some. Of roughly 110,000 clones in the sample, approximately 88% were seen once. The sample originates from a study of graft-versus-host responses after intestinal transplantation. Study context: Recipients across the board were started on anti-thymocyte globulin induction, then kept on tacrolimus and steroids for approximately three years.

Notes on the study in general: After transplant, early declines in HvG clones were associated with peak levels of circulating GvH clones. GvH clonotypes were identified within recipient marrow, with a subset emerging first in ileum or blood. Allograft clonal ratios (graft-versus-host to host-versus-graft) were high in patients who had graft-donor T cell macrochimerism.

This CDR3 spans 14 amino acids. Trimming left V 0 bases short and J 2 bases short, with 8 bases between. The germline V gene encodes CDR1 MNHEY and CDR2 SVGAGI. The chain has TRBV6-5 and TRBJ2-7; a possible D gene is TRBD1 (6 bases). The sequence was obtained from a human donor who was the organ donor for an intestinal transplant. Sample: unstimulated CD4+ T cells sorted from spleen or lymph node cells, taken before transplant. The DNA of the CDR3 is TGTGCCAGCAGTTACTCCCGGGACACCTACGAGCAGTACTTC. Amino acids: CASSYSRDTYEQYF.